This note documents a single T cell receptor (beta chain) sequence. Its antigen is still unknown. This CDR3 has 15 residues. V was pared by 1 base and J by 2 bases, with 10 bases between. Germline V gives CDR1 MNHEY, CDR2 SMNVEV (reference sequence). TCRdb ran MiXCR on the RT-PCR reads and lists one entry per CDR3 protein. The table has 450,000 to 500,000 distinct CDR3 sequences, approximately 11% seen once. This entry is derived from a study of response to subunit inactivated influenza vaccine. Points from the study as a whole: The study's authors posited that every seasonal influenza vaccination enlists few new T cells.

This receptor was obtained from a man aged 50 to 59 who received an inactivated influenza vaccine. The sequenced sample was PBMCs from blood, obtained 45 days after vaccination. The V call is TRBV27, the J call TRBJ2-3; the D is unclear. The DNA for the CDR3 is TGTGCCAGCAGTTTATTCGGCGGAAACACAGATACGCAGTATTTT. It yields the protein CASSLFGGNTDTQYF.